The 26 T cell receptor beta chains below come from one sample, sequenced in a study of cytomegalovirus exposure and HLA in healthy donors. Researchers ran the PCR with 60 Vbeta and 13 Jbeta primers. Some clones are missing from TCRdb's copy, which holds only in-frame ones; the method was immunoSEQ multiplex PCR. The sample has 150,000 to 200,000 clones; approximately 78% are singletons. Source material: PBMCs. The receptors were gathered from a young woman in good health and CMV-seronegative.

V is TRBV28 and J is TRBJ2-3; the match to TRBD2 covers 13 bases. V shed 6 bases and J 9 bases; nucleotides not matched to a gene: 12. This CDR3 comprises 16 residues. Germline V lookup: CDR1 MDHEN, CDR2 SYDVKM. The DNA of the CDR3 is TGTGCCAGCAGCTCAACTAGACTAGCGGGAGGTGACACGCAGTATTTT. Amino acid sequence: CASSSTRLAGGDTQYF.

The chain couples TRBV5-4 to TRBJ2-5; TRBD2 matches 9 bases. Looked up from germline, CDR1 is SGHNT and CDR2 is YYREEE (reference sequence). This CDR3 spans 17 amino acids. V was clipped by 0 bases and J by 4 bases; unmatched bases: 10. Written as DNA, the CDR3 is TGTGCCAGCAGCTTGGGGTTGTCTAGCGGGACGGGAGAGACCCAGTACTTC. Its protein product is CASSLGLSSGTGETQYF.

This sequence joins TRBV15 and TRBJ2-3; D may be TRBD2 (6 bases). V dropped 0 bases and J dropped 5 bases, with 12 bases sitting between them. CDR3 length equals 15 residues. CDR1 LNHNV and CDR2 YYDKDF come from the germline V gene (reference sequence). CDR3 nucleotide sequence: TGTGCCACCAGCAGAGATCCACTAGCCGTAGATACGCAGTATTTT. As protein: CATSRDPLAVDTQYF.

The chain combines TRBV11-2 with TRBJ2-1; 9 bases align to TRBD2. Germline values: CDR1 SGHAT, CDR2 FQNNGV. V was clipped by 5 bases and J by 5 bases; unmatched bases: 4. This CDR3 is built from 14 residues. CDR3 in amino acids: CASSSGRFDNEQFF. The CDR3 DNA follows: TGTGCCAGCAGCAGCGGGAGGTTCGACAATGAGCAGTTCTTC.

The chain carries TRBV5-1 and TRBJ2-7, with D maybe TRBD1 (6 bases). This CDR3 spans 14 amino acids. Trimming shortened V by 1 base and J by 3 bases, and 11 bases separated the two germline ends. CDR1 and CDR2 from the germline V gene are SGHRS and YFSETQ. DNA of the CDR3: TGCGCCAGCAGCTTGAAACAGGGCCTCTACGAGCAGTACTTC. Translated, it gives CASSLKQGLYEQYF.

This clone was observed a few times. The V gene is TRBV7-9, the J gene TRBJ2-7; 7 bases are a match to TRBD2. V trimming: 6 bases; J trimming: 2 bases; junction bases outside the gene matches: 4. The V gene's germline CDR1 is SEHNR and CDR2 FQNEAQ (reference sequence). The CDR3 length is 13 residues. The CDR3 sequence is CASSPSGPYEQYF. The CDR3 bases are TGTGCCAGCAGTCCTAGCGGACCCTACGAGCAGTACTTC.

The CDR3 region is CATHRGTNTGELFF. DNA for the CDR3: TGTGCCACCCATCGAGGGACGAACACCGGGGAGCTGTTTTTT. J is TRBJ2-2 and V is TRBV6-5; D is perhaps TRBD2 (5 bases). The length of the CDR3 is 14 residues. The V gene lost 10 bases and the J gene lost 0 bases, with 12 bases spanning the gap. Germline CDR1 and CDR2: MNHEY and SVGAGI.

The rearrangement uses TRBV29-1 and TRBJ1-1; 7 nucleotides align to TRBD1. The CDR3 is 13 amino acids. The germline V gene encodes CDR1 SQVTM and CDR2 ANQGSEA. The ends lost 3 bases at V and 1 base at J; junction bases unmatched: 2. CDR3 in DNA: TGCAGCGTTGATGGGACAGAGAACACTGAAGCTTTCTTT. Residues: CSVDGTENTEAFF. Supplemented by reference TRBV29-1 and TRBJ1-1, the full variable domain reads SAVISQKPSRDICQRGTSLTIQCQVDSQVTMMFWYRQQPGQSLTLIATANQGSEATYESGFVIDKFPISRPNLTFSTLTVSNMSPEDSSIYLCSVDGTENTEAFFGQGTRLTVV.

The CDR3 DNA is TGCGCCAGCAGCTTGACGACAGGAATTTATAACATTCAGTACTTC. It translates to CASSLTTGIYNIQYF. The chain combines TRBV5-1 with TRBJ2-4; D possibly corresponds to TRBD1 (6 bases). The length of the CDR3 is 15 residues. In germline, CDR1 is SGHRS, CDR2 YFSETQ. Trimming stripped 1 base from V and 7 bases from J, with 15 bases between.

V usage is TRBV5-1 and J usage is TRBJ2-1, with TRBD1 matching over 9 bases. Germline CDR1 and CDR2: SGHRS and YFSETQ. The CDR3 length is 13 residues. J lost 16 bases, V lost 4 bases, and 12 bases had no gene match. CDR3 sequence: CASSVGGTGKGFF. CDR3 DNA sequence: TGCGCCAGCAGCGTTGGGGGGACAGGGAAGGGTTTCTTC.

The chain uses TRBV7-2 and TRBJ1-2; the match to TRBD1 covers 11 bases. The CDR3 loop spans 13 amino acids. The V segment lost 5 bases and the J segment 7 bases; nucleotides outside the gene matches: 3. Per germline, CDR1 SGHTA and CDR2 FQGNSA. CDR3 DNA sequence: TGTGCCAGCAGCCGGGACAGGGGGGGTGGCTACACCTTC. Its translation: CASSRDRGGGYTF.

Comments on this clone: The identical CDR3 is also encoded by other nucleotide sequences in the sample. The rearrangement links TRBV5-1 to TRBJ2-2; 7 nucleotides line up with TRBD1. The V and J ends lost 3 bases and 4 bases, in that order; junction bases with no gene match: 3. This CDR3 comprises 14 residues. From germline, CDR1 is SGHRS and CDR2 YFSETQ. In DNA form, the CDR3 reads TGCGCCAGCAGCTCACAGGGGACCACCGGGGAGCTGTTTTTT. It encodes CASSSQGTTGELFF.

This chain joins TRBV5-1 and TRBJ2-6, with D possibly TRBD2 on 5 matching bases. CDR1 SGHRS and CDR2 YFSETQ come from the germline V gene. This CDR3 has 15 amino acids. Trimming removed 3 bases from V and 1 base from J, with 8 bases in between. For the CDR3, the DNA is TGCGCCAGCAGCTACGGGGAGTCTGGGGCCAACGTCCTGACTTTC. This gives the protein CASSYGESGANVLTF.

V and J are TRBV7-8 and TRBJ2-1, with 7 bases fitting TRBD2. Germline values: CDR1 SGHVS, CDR2 FQNEAQ. V gave up 5 bases and J gave up 4 bases; unmatched junction bases: 8. The CDR3 consists of 15 residues. The CDR3 sequence is CASSGGSSGYNEQFF. In DNA, the CDR3 is TGTGCCAGCAGCGGCGGGAGTTCGGGTTACAATGAGCAGTTCTTC. Filled out from reference TRBV7-8 and TRBJ2-1, the complete variable domain reads GAGVSQSPRYKVAKRGQDVALRCDPISGHVSLFWYQQALGQGPEFLTYFQNEAQLDKSGLPSDRFFAERPEGSVSTLKIQRTQQEDSAVYLCASSGGSSGYNEQFFGPGTRLTVL.

As concerns this clone: Because the CDR3 is missing its conserved closing phenylalanine or tryptophan, this is likely a read error. This sequence joins TRBV5-1 and TRBJ1-6, with D tentatively TRBD1 (6 bases). Looked up from germline, CDR1 is SGHRS and CDR2 is YFSETQ. The germline V and J ends were trimmed by 4 bases and 7 bases, with 15 bases remaining between them. The length of the CDR3 is 15 residues. The CDR3 sequence: CASSPRQGTNSPLHL. The CDR3 nucleotides read TGCGCCAGCAGCCCTCGTCAGGGGACAAATTCACCCCTCCACCTT.

The genes are TRBV5-1 and TRBJ2-1; 11 nucleotides align to TRBD2. The germline V gene has CDR1 SGHRS and CDR2 YFSETQ. The CDR3 spans 18 residues. V gave up 1 base and J gave up 5 bases; unmatched junction bases: 11. This CDR3 reads CASSLLLAGVGEDNEQFF. CDR3 coding DNA: TGCGCCAGCAGCTTGTTACTAGCGGGAGTCGGGGAGGACAATGAGCAGTTCTTC.

The chain carries TRBV7-9 and TRBJ2-7; the D gene is possibly TRBD1 (6 bases). Deletions cut 3 bases from V and 2 bases from J, with 11 bases between. In germline, CDR1 is SEHNR, CDR2 FQNEAQ (reference sequence). The CDR3 consists of 14 residues. DNA of the CDR3: TGTGCCAGCAGCTTCTCCCAGGGGCCCTACGAGCAGTACTTC. This encodes CASSFSQGPYEQYF.

V is TRBV30 and J is TRBJ2-1; 9 bases align to TRBD2. The germline V gene encodes CDR1 GTSNPN and CDR2 SVGIG (reference sequence). The CDR3 runs to 13 residues. Trimming cost V 5 bases and J 4 bases; bases outside gene matches: 3. The CDR3 nucleotides read TGTGCCTGGGCGGGAGGGCCGTACAATGAGCAGTTCTTC. Translated, it gives CAWAGGPYNEQFF.

The chain links TRBV30 to TRBJ2-5; TRBD1 matches at 7 bases. Germline CDR1 is GTSNPN and CDR2 is SVGIG (reference sequence). The CDR3 has 15 amino acids. J lost 6 bases, V lost 0 bases, and 10 bases had no gene match. In DNA, the CDR3 is TGTGCCTGGAGTGTGGCAGGGGGAAGTGGAAAGACCCAGTACTTC. Protein sequence: CAWSVAGGSGKTQYF.

This clone came up a few times. The rearrangement uses TRBV6-6 and TRBJ2-5, with D possibly TRBD1 on 5 matching bases. This CDR3 is built from 14 residues. Germline-derived CDR1 and CDR2 are MNHNY and SVGAGI (reference sequence). The V end was cut by 2 bases, the J end by 1 base, with 8 bases between. CDR3 residues: CASSYGDSQETQYF. The DNA for the CDR3 is TGTGCCAGCAGTTACGGCGACAGCCAAGAGACCCAGTACTTC.

This rearrangement joins TRBV2 to TRBJ1-6; a weak D match, TRBD1 (5 bases). With 7 bases removed from V and 7 bases from J, the gap between germline ends came to 14 bases. Germline CDR1 reads SNHLY; CDR2 reads FYNNEI. This CDR3 spans 14 amino acids. DNA for the CDR3: TGTGCCAGCACCTCAGACAGCAAAAATTCACCCCTCCACTTT. Amino acid sequence: CASTSDSKNSPLHF.

This clone showed up just a few times. This CDR3 is CASSLYPGTTEAFF. CDR3 nucleotide sequence: TGTGCCAGCAGTTTATACCCGGGAACCACTGAAGCTTTCTTT. J is TRBJ1-1 and V is TRBV28; unclear D gene. CDR1 is MDHEN and CDR2 is SYDVKM in the germline V gene. The CDR3 sequence is 14 residues long. Deletions cut 1 base from V and 4 bases from J, with 10 bases between.

The V and J genes are TRBV7-9 and TRBJ1-2, with D unresolved. With 2 bases removed from V and 6 bases from J, the gap between germline ends came to 7 bases. The germline CDR1 and CDR2 sequences are SEHNR and FQNEAQ (reference sequence). CDR3 length: 12 amino acids. As DNA, the CDR3 is TGTGCCAGCAGCTTATCGGGGAATGGCTACACCTTC. This translates into CASSLSGNGYTF.

The V call is TRBV27, the J call TRBJ2-6; D is undetermined. Trimming took 4 bases from V and 0 from J, leaving 7 bases between them. Germline CDR1 and CDR2: MNHEY and SMNVEV (reference sequence). The CDR3 length is 15 residues. In DNA form, the CDR3 reads TGTGCCAGCAGTTACACGTTCTCTGGGGCCAACGTCCTGACTTTC. Encoded protein: CASSYTFSGANVLTF. Together with reference TRBV27 and TRBJ2-6, the CDR3 gives the full variable domain: EAQVTQNPRYLITVTGKKLTVTCSQNMNHEYMSWYRQDPGLGLRQIYYSMNVEVTDKGDVPEGYKVSRKEKRNFPLILESPSPNQTSLYFCASSYTFSGANVLTFGAGSRLTVL.

The gene calls are TRBV28 and TRBJ2-6, with 7 nucleotides matching TRBD1. Unmatched junction bases numbered 4, after V lost 8 bases and J lost 0 bases. The CDR3 is made up of 15 amino acids. Germline CDR1 MDHEN, CDR2 SYDVKM. The CDR3 here is CASRTGASGANVLTF. CDR3 in DNA: TGTGCCAGCCGCACAGGGGCCTCTGGGGCCAACGTCCTGACTTTC.

This sequence joins TRBV10-3 and TRBJ2-7; D is possibly TRBD2 (5 bases). The germline V and J ends were trimmed by 0 bases and 0 bases, with 9 bases remaining between them. CDR3 length: 15 amino acids. Germline values: CDR1 ENHRY, CDR2 SYGVKD. Here the CDR3 DNA reads TGTGCCATCAGTGAGTCAACGGAGGACTCCTACGAGCAGTACTTC. Amino acids: CAISESTEDSYEQYF.